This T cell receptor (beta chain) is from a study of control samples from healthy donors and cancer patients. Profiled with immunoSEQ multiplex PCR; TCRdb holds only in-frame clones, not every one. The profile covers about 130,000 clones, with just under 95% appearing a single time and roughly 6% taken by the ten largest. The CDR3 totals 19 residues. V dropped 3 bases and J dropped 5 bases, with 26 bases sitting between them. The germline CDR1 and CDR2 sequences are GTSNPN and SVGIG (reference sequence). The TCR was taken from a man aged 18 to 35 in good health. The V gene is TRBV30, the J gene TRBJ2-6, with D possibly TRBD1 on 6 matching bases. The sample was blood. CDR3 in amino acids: CAWRGFLNRDVGRANVLTF. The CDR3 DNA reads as TGTGCCTGGAGAGGGTTCCTGAACAGGGATGTGGGGAGGGCCAACGTCCTGACTTTC.